The T cell receptor (beta chain) described here comes from a study of blood T cell repertoires in COVID-19. For the study at large: Some COVID-19 samples were acute and others convalescent; all came from the United States, Italy and Spain. PBMCs, B-cell-depleted T cells, or T cells were the source of the cDNA or gDNA that made up the material.

Germline V CDR1 and CDR2: MNHEY, SVGAGI. J was trimmed by 9 bases and V by 0 bases; bases with no gene match: 8. This CDR3 spans 16 amino acids. Libraries were prepared by immunoSEQ multiplex PCR; TCRdb keeps only in-frame clonotypes and omits some of them. The sample shows about 60,000 clones, about 91% of them seen only once. The source is a woman in her fifties or sixties with active COVID-19. Sequenced material: peripheral blood. The chain recombines TRBV6-5 with TRBJ1-6; 7 bases fit TRBD1. The CDR3 loop is CASSYSSGQYGSPLHF. CDR3 in DNA: TGTGCCAGCAGTTACTCCTCGGGACAGTACGGTTCACCCCTCCACTTT.